This TCR beta chain was identified in a study of OX40 agonist ivuxolimab in advanced cancers. Findings of the study overall: What antigens the expanded peripheral T cells recognized was never established. Dosing at 0.1 to 3.0 mg/kg was accompanied by clonal expansion of CD4+ and CD8+ blood T cells by week 6.

For this clone: The antigen remains undetermined.

Using immunoSEQ multiplex PCR, the repertoire was profiled, and TCRdb retains in-frame clones only, with some absent. The data show about 70,000 clones, roughly nine tenths seen once. Germline values: CDR1 LGHNT, CDR2 FRNRAP. This CDR3 is built from 14 residues. Trimming left V 6 bases short and J 10 bases short, with 18 bases between. The sequenced sample was CD4+ or CD8+ T cells sorted from blood, obtained in a trial of the OX40 agonist ivuxolimab. The genes are TRBV12-5 and TRBJ1-4; tentative D call: TRBD1 (6 bases). The receptor comes from an adult with an advanced solid tumor such as melanoma, head and neck, liver or kidney cancer. The CDR3 is CASGPRDNPRKLFF. CDR3 bases: TGTGCTAGTGGCCCACGGGACAACCCTAGAAAACTGTTTTTT.